This T cell receptor beta chain was retrieved from a study of cytomegalovirus exposure and HLA in healthy donors. V shed 4 bases, J shed 1 base, and the junction held 6 bases outside the gene matches. Germline V lookup: CDR1 SGDLS, CDR2 YYNGEE. CDR3 length equals 16 residues. The PCR contained 60 Vbeta and 13 Jbeta primers. Repertoires were generated with immunoSEQ multiplex PCR, while TCRdb's copy carries only in-frame clones and drops some. This table has fewer than 200,000 clones, approximately 81% appearing once. This receptor was taken from a man aged 18 to 30 in good health and CMV-seropositive. J is TRBJ2-2 and V is TRBV9, with TRBD1 matching 8 bases. What was sequenced was PBMCs. The CDR3 DNA sequence: TGTGCCAGCAGCCCATGGGACAGGCTGAACACCGGGGAGCTGTTTTTT. The encoded protein is CASSPWDRLNTGELFF. Using reference TRBV9 and TRBJ2-2 for the parts outside the CDR3, the full variable domain is DSGVTQTPKHLITATGQRVTLRCSPRSGDLSVYWYQQSLDQGLQFLIQYYNGEERAKGNILERFSAQQFPDLHSELNLSSLELGDSALYFCASSPWDRLNTGELFFGEGSRLTVL.